These T cell receptor beta chains were read from a single sample in a study of CD8 T cells in Susac syndrome. TCRdb reprocessed the immunoSEQ multiplex PCR reads with MiXCR, giving one entry per CDR3 protein. In the table there are roughly 400,000 distinct CDR3 sequences, around 85% of which are singletons. Sequencing was performed on CD8+ T cells from PBMCs. All receptors derive from a human donor with multiple sclerosis. CDR3s include the opening cysteine and the closing phenylalanine or tryptophan. Fields, in order: V gene, D gene, clone size, J gene, CDR3 protein, CDR3 DNA. D genes are given only for firm matches. Some rows have no size entry. The others give once, few or many, or a class for an expanded clone.

>TRBV7-9|TRBD1|-|TRBJ1-1
CASSLLTGGFTEAFF
TGTGCCAGCAGCCTTTTAACAGGGGGCTTCACTGAAGCTTTCTTT
>TRBV3-1|TRBD1|-|TRBJ1-3
CASSQAADRGPSGNTIYF
TGTGCCAGCAGCCAAGCCGCGGACAGGGGGCCCTCTGGAAACACCATATATTTT
>TRBV10-3|TRBD1|-|TRBJ2-2
CAGGTGGWLFF
TGTGCCGGCGGGACAGGGGGCTGGCTGTTTTTT
>TRBV28|-|once|TRBJ2-1
CASSFSNRWPGYEQFF
TGTGCCAGCAGTTTTAGTAATCGGTGGCCTGGGTATGAGCAGTTCTTC
>TRBV20-1|TRBD2|once|TRBJ2-3
CSARDLSGDLADTQYF
TGCAGTGCTAGAGATCTTAGCGGGGATTTGGCAGATACGCAGTATTTT
>TRBV3-1|-|few|TRBJ2-7
CASSQVGDTYEQYF
TGTGCCAGCAGCCAAGTAGGGGACACCTACGAGCAGTACTTC
>TRBV7-9|TRBD1|-|TRBJ2-3
CASPAGGSTDTQYF
TGTGCCAGCCCGGCAGGGGGTAGCACAGATACGCAGTATTTT
>TRBV30|-|-|TRBJ1-1
CAWSRLSLKAEAFF
TGTGCCTGGAGTCGACTTTCCCTAAAAGCTGAAGCTTTCTTT
>TRBV12-3/TRBV12-4|TRBD1|-|TRBJ2-7
CASSFRTGVDEQYF
TGTGCCAGCAGTTTCAGGACAGGGGTGGACGAGCAGTACTTC
>TRBV4-1|TRBD2|-|TRBJ2-7
CASSRLIGAGPYEQYF
TGCGCCAGCAGCCGATTGATAGGAGCGGGGCCCTACGAGCAGTACTTC
>TRBV3-1|TRBD2|-|TRBJ2-5
CASSLGLAGGAETQYF
TGTGCCAGCAGCCTGGGACTAGCGGGAGGAGCGGAGACCCAGTACTTC
>TRBV19|-|-|TRBJ2-1
CASSSGISHNEQFF
TGTGCCAGTAGTAGCGGGATCTCCCACAATGAGCAGTTCTTC
>TRBV27|-|-|TRBJ1-6
CASSLPALNSPLHF
TGTGCCAGCAGTTTGCCGGCTCTTAATTCACCCCTCCACTTT
>TRBV4-1|-|-|TRBJ2-7
CASSPSPGSYEQYF
TGCGCCAGCAGCCCATCCCCGGGCTCCTACGAGCAGTACTTC
>TRBV5-6|-|-|TRBJ2-7
CASSSTDEAYEQYF
TGTGCCAGCAGCTCGACCGACGAGGCCTACGAGCAGTACTTC
>TRBV19|-|once|TRBJ2-1
CASSIIGRNEQFF
TGTGCCAGTAGTATCATAGGGAGGAATGAGCAGTTCTTC
>TRBV7-9|-|once|TRBJ1-2
CASSFGPDEQNYGYTF
TGTGCCAGCAGCTTTGGGCCCGACGAACAAAACTATGGCTACACCTTC
>TRBV11-2|TRBD2|-|TRBJ2-7
CASSLVTSGAAYEQYF
TGTGCCAGCAGCTTGGTAACTAGCGGGGCCGCCTACGAGCAGTACTTC
>TRBV28|TRBD2|-|TRBJ2-3
CASSPGLAGVTDTQYF
TGTGCCAGCAGCCCTGGACTAGCGGGAGTCACAGATACGCAGTATTTT
>TRBV6-5|-|-|TRBJ2-7
CASSYPPHEQYF
TGTGCCAGCAGTTACCCCCCCCACGAGCAGTACTTC
>TRBV20-1|TRBD1|-|TRBJ1-2
CSARAYQGEGYTF
TGCAGTGCACGGGCTTATCAGGGGGAAGGCTACACCTTC
>TRBV30|-|once|TRBJ2-7
CAWRGLTEQYF
TGTGCCTGGAGAGGGCTGACAGAGCAGTACTTC
>TRBV12-3/TRBV12-4|-|-|TRBJ1-4
CASSLFRQTNEKLFF
TGTGCCAGCAGTCTTTTTAGGCAAACTAATGAAAAACTGTTTTTT
>TRBV29-1|-|-|TRBJ2-1
CSAHQLFSYNEQFF
TGCAGCGCCCATCAACTATTCTCCTACAATGAGCAGTTCTTC
>TRBV7-8|-|few|TRBJ2-7
CASSLYDSYEQYF
TGTGCCAGCAGCTTGTACGACTCCTACGAGCAGTACTTC
>TRBV27|-|-|TRBJ2-1
CASSQSDGNEQFF
TGTGCCAGCAGCCAATCGGATGGCAATGAGCAGTTCTTC
>TRBV13|-|-|TRBJ2-1
CASSLYLGNEQFF
TGTGCCAGCAGCTTATACTTAGGCAATGAGCAGTTCTTC
>TRBV7-2|TRBD2|-|TRBJ2-7
CASIQRDPYEQYF
TGTGCCAGCATCCAGCGGGATCCCTACGAGCAGTACTTC
>TRBV4-1|TRBD2|-|TRBJ2-7
CASSHVGLAGASYEQYF
TGCGCCAGCAGCCATGTTGGACTAGCGGGGGCCTCCTACGAGCAGTACTTC
>TRBV29-1|-|-|TRBJ2-1
CSVEGLPNNGVYNEQFF
TGCAGCGTTGAGGGACTCCCGAATAACGGGGTCTACAATGAGCAGTTCTTC
>TRBV5-4|-|-|TRBJ2-7
CASSFFIPFREWDRHEQYF
TGTGCCAGCAGCTTTTTTATCCCCTTCAGGGAATGGGATAGACACGAGCAGTACTTC
>TRBV3-1|-|-|TRBJ2-5
CASSQGTPGTGGGQETQYF
TGTGCCAGCAGCCAAGGGACCCCCGGGACGGGGGGCGGCCAAGAGACCCAGTACTTC
>TRBV4-1|TRBD2|-|TRBJ2-1
CASSQEGSGSYNEQFF
TGCGCCAGCAGCCAAGAGGGTAGCGGGAGTTACAATGAGCAGTTCTTC
>TRBV30|TRBD2|-|TRBJ2-4
CAWSPQIGLADQYF
TGTGCCTGGAGTCCTCAAATCGGACTAGCAGATCAGTACTTC
>TRBV7-9|-|-|TRBJ2-2
CASSHRQGGAGELFF
TGTGCCAGCAGCCATAGACAGGGAGGCGCCGGGGAGCTGTTTTTT
>TRBV28|-|-|TRBJ2-7
CASTPNGIGYEQYF
TGTGCCAGCACCCCAAACGGGATCGGCTACGAGCAGTACTTC
>TRBV7-8|TRBD1|few|TRBJ2-7
CASSPVAEGASYEQYF
TGTGCCAGCAGCCCCGTCGCAGAGGGGGCATCGTACGAGCAGTACTTC
>TRBV11-2|-|-|TRBJ2-7
CASSFKMGEQYF
TGTGCCAGCAGCTTCAAGATGGGCGAGCAGTACTTC
>TRBV27|-|-|TRBJ1-1
CASSFGQYMNTEAFF
TGTGCCAGCAGTTTCGGACAGTACATGAACACTGAAGCTTTCTTT
>TRBV5-1|-|-|TRBJ2-7
CASSLGGFRDQSYEQYF
TGCGCCAGCAGCTTGGGTGGGTTCCGGGACCAATCCTACGAGCAGTACTTC
>TRBV30|TRBD1|-|TRBJ2-3
CAWSVLLGQGADTQYF
TGTGCCTGGAGTGTCCTCCTGGGACAGGGGGCAGATACGCAGTATTTT
>TRBV4-1|TRBD1|-|TRBJ2-2
CASSVGTGTGELFF
TGCGCCAGCAGCGTCGGGACAGGGACTGGGGAGCTGTTTTTT
>TRBV6-5|TRBD2|-|TRBJ2-1
CASSYSTSGRGEQFF
TGTGCCAGCAGTTACTCTACTAGCGGGAGAGGTGAGCAGTTCTTC
>TRBV20-1|-|once|TRBJ2-7
CSAEGAARSSYEQYF
TGCAGTGCTGAGGGAGCCGCGAGGAGCTCCTACGAGCAGTACTTC
>TRBV27|-|-|TRBJ2-7
CASSLAAGGGYEQYF
TGTGCCAGCAGTTTAGCGGCAGGGGGAGGGTACGAGCAGTACTTC
>TRBV13|TRBD1|few|TRBJ2-6
CASSSQGEWGANVLTF
TGTGCCAGCAGCTCACAGGGGGAATGGGGGGCCAACGTCCTGACTTTC
>TRBV27|TRBD1|-|TRBJ2-5
CASSLTGQGPRERLETQYF
TGTGCCAGCAGCCTAACGGGACAGGGGCCGCGGGAGAGGCTAGAGACCCAGTACTTC
>TRBV10-2|TRBD2|-|TRBJ2-2
CASSEMSSGGVELFF
TGCGCCAGCAGTGAGATGTCTAGCGGGGGTGTGGAGCTGTTTTTT
>TRBV7-6|TRBD2|-|TRBJ2-1
CASSFSPLGLATGEQFF
TGTGCCAGCAGCTTTAGCCCCCTGGGACTAGCTACCGGTGAGCAGTTCTTC
>TRBV6-6|-|-|TRBJ2-5
CASSSTQKGPETQYF
TGTGCCAGCAGTTCCACCCAAAAGGGACCCGAGACCCAGTACTTC
>TRBV20-1|TRBD2|once|TRBJ2-5
CSAPGLAGKEQETQYF
TGCTCCGCCCCGGGACTAGCGGGAAAAGAACAAGAGACCCAGTACTTC
>TRBV27|-|-|TRBJ1-1
CASSRYGTEAFF
TGTGCCAGCAGTAGGTACGGCACTGAAGCTTTCTTT
>TRBV4-1|TRBD2|-|TRBJ2-3
CASSHGTRRGGDTQYF
TGCGCCAGCAGCCACGGGACTAGAAGGGGGGGAGATACGCAGTATTTT
>TRBV5-5|-|few|TRBJ1-1
CASSLLYLATEAFF
TGTGCCAGCAGCTTGTTGTATCTAGCCACTGAAGCTTTCTTT
>TRBV27|TRBD2|-|TRBJ2-3
CASSLWGLAPGDTQYF
TGTGCCAGCAGTTTATGGGGACTAGCCCCCGGCGATACGCAGTATTTT
>TRBV20-1|TRBD2|-|TRBJ2-7
CSALLLAGGPEQYF
TGCAGTGCGCTCCTCCTAGCGGGGGGGCCCGAGCAGTACTTC
>TRBV6-1|-|-|TRBJ1-6
CASSEAASFYEGYSPLHF
TGTGCCAGCAGTGAAGCTGCCTCGTTTTATGAGGGGTATTCACCCCTCCACTTT
>TRBV5-1|TRBD1|-|TRBJ2-1
CASSARDRVHNEQFF
TGCGCCAGCAGCGCCCGGGACAGGGTCCACAATGAGCAGTTCTTC
>TRBV27|-|-|TRBJ2-3
CASSLGGLFTDTQYF
TGTGCCAGCAGTTTAGGGGGACTTTTCACAGATACGCAGTATTTT